These 17 T cell receptor beta chains were all obtained from the same sample, sequenced in a study of CD8 T cells in ankylosing spondylitis. TCRdb passed the 5' RACE reads through MiXCR, listing each CDR3 protein once. The data contain 250,000 or so distinct CDR3 sequences, around 25% of them singletons. The sequenced sample consisted of blood, either unsorted or a sorted T cell fraction (not recorded which). These receptors were obtained from a male donor with ankylosing spondylitis or in good health (not recorded which).

In its sample, this clonotype was seen many times. V gene TRBV20-1 combines with J gene TRBJ2-5; 7 positions match TRBD2. This CDR3 is built from 13 residues. V dropped 3 bases and J dropped 1; count of bases not matched to a gene: 2. The germline CDR1 and CDR2 sequences are DFQATT and SNEGSKA (reference sequence). The CDR3 region has the DNA TGCAGTGCTAGGACTAGCCCCCAAGAGACCCAGTACTTC. It yields the protein CSARTSPQETQYF.

This chain joins TRBV25-1 and TRBJ2-7, with D perhaps matching TRBD1 or TRBD2 (5 bases each). The V end lost 1 base, the J end lost 10 bases, and 20 bases lay between the germline ends. The CDR3 contains 15 residues. Looked up from germline, CDR1 is MGHDK and CDR2 is SYGVNS. CDR3 in amino acids: CASSEWSSGTQRQYF. CDR3 sequence (DNA): TGTGCCAGCAGTGAATGGTCCTCCGGGACGCAGCGACAGTACTTC.

This chain joins TRBV20-1 and TRBJ2-1; a weak D match, TRBD1 (5 bases). There are 12 residues in the CDR3. Germline V gene sequence: CDR1 DFQATT, CDR2 SNEGSKA (reference sequence). V was pared by 7 bases and J by 7 bases, with 14 bases between. The CDR3 nucleotides are TGCAGTGTTAGGTGGGGCCTGAATGAGCAGTTCTTC. This codes for CSVRWGLNEQFF.

The sample holds a few counts of this clonotype. CDR3 bases: TGTGCCAGCAGTTACATCGGATCGAGCTCCTACGAGCAGTACTTC. Its translation is CASSYIGSSSYEQYF. J is TRBJ2-7 and V is TRBV6-5; D is unresolved. Trimming took off 2 bases at V and 0 bases at J, with 11 bases between the two ends. The CDR3 has 15 residues. Germline assignment: CDR1 MNHEY and CDR2 SVGAGI.

The chain uses TRBV5-1 and TRBJ2-5; 8 bases fit TRBD1. The junction had 16 bases not matched to a gene; V was cut back by 4 bases and J by 2 bases. Germline V gene sequence: CDR1 SGHRS, CDR2 YFSETQ. CDR3 length equals 18 residues. The CDR3 nucleotides are TGCGCCAGCAGCACGCCAGACAGGGGTACGGAACCTCAAGAGACCCAGTACTTC. As protein: CASSTPDRGTEPQETQYF.

This clonotype showed up just a few times. The rearrangement uses TRBV20-1 and TRBJ2-3, with D unresolved. The CDR3 totals 13 residues. CDR1 and CDR2 (germline): DFQATT, SNEGSKA (reference sequence). Trimming pared 3 bases from V and 0 bases from J, leaving 7 bases between. CDR3 sequence: CSARTHSTDTQYF. Here the CDR3 DNA reads TGCAGTGCTAGGACTCACAGCACAGATACGCAGTATTTT.

This clonotype showed up many times. J is TRBJ2-7 and V is TRBV12-3 or TRBV12-4, with TRBD2 identical over 9 bases. V gave up 5 bases and J gave up 4 bases; unmatched junction bases: 12. The CDR3 has 16 amino acids. CDR3 sequence (DNA): TGTGCCAGCAGTGGGGAGCGGGGGGCCATTCGGTACGAGCAGTACTTC. Protein product: CASSGERGAIRYEQYF.

This clonotype was seen a handful of times. This chain links TRBV12-3 or TRBV12-4 with TRBJ2-1; D might be TRBD1 or TRBD2, each matching 5 bases. CDR3 length equals 14 residues. V was clipped by 8 bases and J by 4 bases, with 15 bases between them. Here the CDR3 reads CASARAGSYNEQFF. In DNA, the CDR3 is TGTGCCAGCGCGCGGGCAGGGAGTTACAATGAGCAGTTCTTC.

V gene TRBV20-1 combines with J gene TRBJ2-1, with 8 bases lining up with TRBD2. CDR3 length equals 15 residues. Trimming cost V 5 bases and J 5 bases; bases outside gene matches: 11. Germline V gives CDR1 DFQATT, CDR2 SNEGSKA (reference sequence). CDR3 sequence (DNA): TGCAGTGCTCCTGAAGCGGGGGCCGGGAACAATGAGCAGTTCTTC. It translates to CSAPEAGAGNNEQFF.

This sequence joins TRBV20-1 and TRBJ2-3, with TRBD2 identical over 8 bases. Germline-derived CDR1 and CDR2 are DFQATT and SNEGSKA (reference sequence). V trimming: 0 bases; J trimming: 5 bases; junction bases outside the gene matches: 7. The CDR3 covers 15 residues. The CDR3 DNA sequence: TGCAGTGCTAGAGAAGGGGCCGGGGGGGGAGATACGCAGTATTTT. Protein sequence: CSAREGAGGGDTQYF.

The table lists this clonotype with many counts. The rearrangement uses TRBV20-1 and TRBJ2-3, with 12 bases lining up with TRBD2. Germline trimming cut 0 bases from V and 6 bases from J; bases unmatched to any gene: 7. CDR1 is DFQATT, CDR2 SNEGSKA, per germline (reference sequence). The CDR3 runs to 16 residues. Here the CDR3 reads CSARDPLAGGLDTQYF. The CDR3 coding sequence is TGCAGTGCTAGAGACCCACTAGCGGGGGGCCTTGATACGCAGTATTTT.

The chain couples TRBV24-1 to TRBJ2-5; unclear D gene. Between the trimmed V and J ends, which lost 8 bases and 1 base, there was a span of 16 bases. This CDR3 contains 15 residues. From germline, CDR1 is KGHDR and CDR2 SFDVKD. The CDR3 is CATTVWQALQETQYF. As DNA, the CDR3 is TGTGCCACCACCGTGTGGCAGGCACTCCAAGAGACCCAGTACTTC.

This clonotype was seen repeatedly, ten times or more. This rearrangement joins TRBV24-1 to TRBJ2-2, with 8 bases fitting TRBD1. In germline, CDR1 is KGHDR, CDR2 SFDVKD. This CDR3 comprises 14 residues. Trimming at V came to 7 bases and at J to 1 base, leaving 1 base not matched to a gene. The CDR3 region is CATRGTGNTGELFF. The DNA of the CDR3 is TGTGCCACCAGGGGGACAGGGAACACCGGGGAGCTGTTTTTT.

A few counts support this clonotype. One junction end does not reproduce the germline sequence, and a read error may be involved. CDR3 sequence reads: CSARTGSGGCTF. As DNA, the CDR3 is TGCAGTGCTAGAACGGGGTCAGGGGGCTGCACCTTC. V gene TRBV20-1 combines with J gene TRBJ1-2; 8 nucleotides agree with TRBD1. Germline V gene data show CDR1 as DFQATT and CDR2 as SNEGSKA (reference sequence). The CDR3 is 12 amino acids.

The chain employs TRBV20-1 and TRBJ2-4, with 10 bases aligning to TRBD2. The ends lost 3 bases at V and 10 bases at J; junction bases unmatched: 6. Germline V lookup: CDR1 DFQATT, CDR2 SNEGSKA (reference sequence). The CDR3 spans 13 residues. CDR3 bases: TGCAGTGCTAGCGCAGCGGGGGGGAGGATTCAGTACTTC. Its translation: CSASAAGGRIQYF.

This clonotype was recorded at least ten times. This chain uses TRBV20-1 with TRBJ2-7; perhaps TRBD1 as D (6 bases). This CDR3 comprises 12 residues. Trimming took off 5 bases at V and 1 base at J, with 9 bases between the two ends. Germline CDR1 DFQATT, CDR2 SNEGSKA (reference sequence). The chain's CDR3 is CSAGGQSYEQYF. The CDR3 coding sequence is TGCAGTGCTGGGGGACAATCCTACGAGCAGTACTTC.

This clonotype was recorded at least ten times. The chain recombines TRBV4-2 with TRBJ2-1; D is unresolved. Germline CDR1 is LGHNA and CDR2 is YNFKEQ. Trimming shortened V by 0 bases and J by 4 bases, and 13 bases separated the two germline ends. CDR3 size: 16 residues. Written as DNA, the CDR3 is TGTGCCAGCAGCCAAGAGGGCAGACCCCTTTACAATGAGCAGTTCTTC. This sequence encodes CASSQEGRPLYNEQFF.